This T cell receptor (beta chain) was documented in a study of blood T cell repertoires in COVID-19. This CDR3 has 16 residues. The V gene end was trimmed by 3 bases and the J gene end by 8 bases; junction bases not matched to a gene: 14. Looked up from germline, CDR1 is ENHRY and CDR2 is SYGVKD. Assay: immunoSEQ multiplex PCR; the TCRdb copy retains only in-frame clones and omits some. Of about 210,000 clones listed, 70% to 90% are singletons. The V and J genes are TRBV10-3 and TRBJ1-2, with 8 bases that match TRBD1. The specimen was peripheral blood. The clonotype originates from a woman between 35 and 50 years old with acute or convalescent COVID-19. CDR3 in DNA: TGTGCCATCAGTGAAAACCTTAGGACAGGGCAGGCCGGCTACACCTTC. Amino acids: CAISENLRTGQAGYTF.